This T cell receptor (beta chain) stems from a study of naive and memory T cell subsets. Study-level results: RNA-based TCR counts may shift with T cell activation and differentiation.

The V gene end was trimmed by 5 bases and the J gene end by 2 bases; junction bases not matched to a gene: 6. The CDR3 length is 15 residues. The germline V gene encodes CDR1 SGHVS and CDR2 FNYEAQ. Ten or more counts support this clonotype. Its specificity is not known. CMV status came from CD4+ T cell IFNgamma after overnight CMV lysate stimulation of fresh PBMCs. Both TRBC1 and TRBC2 were covered by a beta constant-region primer of two equimolar oligonucleotides. Nested alpha and beta constant-region primers with the SP2 primer drove four PCR rounds on ligated cDNA. A 12-nucleotide UMI and the SP2 primer were added to the cDNA 3' end by oligonucleotide ligation. TCRdb independently ran MiXCR on the UMI-ligation and nested PCR reads; one entry per CDR3 protein. The sample yields 17,000 or so distinct CDR3 sequences, roughly 8.7% seen once.

The TCR comes from a human donor in good health. This chain links TRBV7-6 with TRBJ2-5, with 9 positions matching TRBD2. The sequencing input was central memory CD8+ T cells from blood. CDR3 amino acids: CASSRRLAGQETQYF. The CDR3 DNA reads TGTGCCAGCAGCCGCCGCCTAGCGGGGCAAGAGACCCAGTACTTC.